These T cell receptor beta chains were read from a single sample in a study of cytomegalovirus exposure and HLA in healthy donors. Sequencing was performed with immunoSEQ multiplex PCR; in TCRdb, only in-frame clones are kept and a portion is missing. The table records roughly 100,000 clones, 83% of them present only once. Material: PBMCs. The receptors were sampled from a man between 18 and 35 years old in good health and CMV-seronegative. The CDR3 runs from the conserved cysteine through the conserved F or W. D genes are given only for firm matches. Clone size, where shown, is once, few, many, or a class for clones that have expanded.

CDR3 protein,CDR3 DNA,J gene,D gene,V gene,clone size
CASSGPLQPQHF,TGTGCCAGCAGCGGGCCCCTTCAGCCCCAGCATTTT,TRBJ1-5,NA,TRBV5-6,NA
CASSGDITRYEQYF,TGTGCCAGCAGCGGGGACATTACGCGCTACGAGCAGTACTTC,TRBJ2-7,NA,TRBV2,NA
CASSQGTEPYEQYF,TGCGCCAGCAGCCAAGGGACTGAACCCTACGAGCAGTACTTC,TRBJ2-7,NA,TRBV4-3,NA
CASSLRGGSQETQYF,TGCGCCAGCAGCTTGCGTGGGGGGAGTCAAGAGACCCAGTACTTC,TRBJ2-5,NA,TRBV5-1,NA
CASSSDRAGGFTDTQYF,TGTGCCAGCAGTTCCGATCGAGCGGGAGGGTTCACAGATACGCAGTATTTT,TRBJ2-3,TRBD2,TRBV27,NA
CASSSLSGSPWETQYF,TGTGCCAGTAGTTCCCTGTCCGGGAGCCCTTGGGAGACCCAGTACTTC,TRBJ2-5,NA,TRBV19,NA
CASSSDRGQYEQYF,TGCGCCAGCAGCTCTGACAGGGGGCAGTACGAGCAGTACTTC,TRBJ2-7,TRBD1,TRBV5-1,NA
CAISDRGAGPYNEQFF,TGTGCCATCAGTGACCGGGGGGCAGGGCCCTACAATGAGCAGTTCTTC,TRBJ2-1,NA,TRBV10-3,NA
CSVATGGESEAFF,TGCAGCGTTGCGACAGGGGGCGAGTCCGAAGCTTTCTTT,TRBJ1-1,TRBD1,TRBV29-1,NA
CASSERAGGNTYEQYF,TGTGCCAGCAGTGAACGGGCAGGGGGCAACACCTACGAGCAGTACTTC,TRBJ2-7,TRBD1,TRBV6-1,NA
CASSLAGQGWAEAFF,TGCGCCAGCAGCTTGGCGGGACAGGGATGGGCTGAAGCTTTCTTT,TRBJ1-1,TRBD1,TRBV5-1,NA
CASSEALNIQYF,TGTGCCAGCTCCGAGGCCCTAAACATTCAGTACTTC,TRBJ2-4,NA,TRBV5-5,NA
CASSLGAGATYF,TGTGCCAGCAGCTTGGGGGCAGGGGCGACCTACTTC,TRBJ2-7,NA,TRBV5-4,few
CASSPGQGIQPQHF,TGTGCCAGCTCACCAGGACAGGGCATTCAGCCCCAGCATTTT,TRBJ1-5,TRBD1,TRBV18,NA
CACTMWGDTEAFF,TGTGCCTGCACTATGTGGGGAGACACTGAAGCTTTCTTT,TRBJ1-1,NA,TRBV30,once
CASSQAQRLAGEETQYF,TGCGCCAGCAGCCAAGCCCAGAGGCTAGCGGGAGAAGAGACCCAGTACTTC,TRBJ2-5,TRBD2,TRBV4-3,once
CASSQAGRGLSYNEQFF,TGCGCCAGCAGCCAAGCTGGCAGGGGTCTCTCCTACAATGAGCAGTTCTTC,TRBJ2-1,NA,TRBV4-1,NA
CASSSERGTGSFF,TGCGCCAGCAGCTCTGAGAGAGGCACAGGGAGTTTCTTT,TRBJ1-1,NA,TRBV4-3,NA
CASSAGQSSYNEQFF,TGTGCCAGCAGTGCAGGACAGAGCTCCTACAATGAGCAGTTCTTC,TRBJ2-1,NA,TRBV6-1,NA
CASSLDRGEYTEAFF,TGTGCCAGCAGCCTAGACAGGGGGGAGTACACTGAAGCTTTCTTT,TRBJ1-1,TRBD1,TRBV7-2,NA
CATSRDPGGDEKLFF,TGTGCCACCAGCAGAGATCCGGGGGGGGATGAAAAACTGTTTTTT,TRBJ1-4,NA,TRBV15,NA
CASSPPGRGAVF,TGTGCCAGCAGCCCCCCGGGCCGGGGAGCTGTTTTT,TRBJ2-2,NA,TRBV5-6,NA
CASSPSGSLPHEQYF,TGCGCCAGCTCCCCGTCCGGGAGCCTACCTCACGAGCAGTACTTC,TRBJ2-7,NA,TRBV4-1,NA
CASSPNQGGEKLFF,TGTGCCAGCAGCCCAAATCAGGGTGGAGAAAAACTGTTTTTT,TRBJ1-4,NA,TRBV5-4,few
CASSQDHQAGVNGYTF,TGCGCCAGCAGCCAAGATCACCAGGCAGGGGTGAATGGCTACACCTTC,TRBJ1-2,NA,TRBV4-3,NA
CASGLEGAYGYTF,TGTGCCAGCGGCCTAGAGGGAGCCTATGGCTACACCTTC,TRBJ1-2,NA,TRBV6-6,NA
CASSSSVSKTGELFF,TGTGCCAGCAGCTCCAGTGTTTCGAAGACCGGGGAGCTGTTTTTT,TRBJ2-2,NA,TRBV7-2,NA
CASSSGGANTGELFF,TGTGCCAGCAGCTCGGGGGGGGCGAACACCGGGGAGCTGTTTTTT,TRBJ2-2,TRBD2,TRBV11-3,NA
CASSEHSAGVTEAFF,TGTGCCAGCAGTGAACACAGCGCGGGTGTTACTGAAGCTTTCTTT,TRBJ1-1,NA,TRBV6-1,NA
CASSLGTSGQGEQFF,TGTGCCAGCAGTCTAGGGACTAGCGGCCAGGGTGAGCAGTTCTTC,TRBJ2-1,TRBD2,TRBV6-6,NA
CASSLTLINYEQYF,TGTGCCAGCAGCTTAACTCTAATCAACTACGAGCAGTACTTC,TRBJ2-7,NA,TRBV7-2,NA
CASRWELAGAYEQYF,TGTGCCAGCCGATGGGAGCTAGCGGGGGCCTACGAGCAGTACTTC,TRBJ2-7,TRBD2,TRBV6-5,NA
CASSLAPEGSYEQYF,TGCGCCAGCAGCTTGGCCCCCGAGGGCTCCTACGAGCAGTACTTC,TRBJ2-7,NA,TRBV5-1,NA
CASSLGGGGYEQYF,TGTGCCAGCAGCTTGGGTGGCGGAGGATACGAGCAGTACTTC,TRBJ2-7,NA,TRBV5-4,NA
CASSPHLDSSYGYTF,TGTGCCAGCAGTCCTCATTTGGACAGTTCCTATGGCTACACCTTC,TRBJ1-2,NA,TRBV28,NA
CASSIVGTGYGYTF,TGTGCCAGCAGTATTGTCGGGACAGGCTATGGCTACACCTTC,TRBJ1-2,TRBD1,TRBV28,NA
CASSYSGAGGPNEQFF,TGTGCCAGCAGTTACTCGGGAGCGGGAGGGCCAAATGAGCAGTTCTTC,TRBJ2-1,TRBD2,TRBV6-6,NA
CASSLAGGRARETQYF,TGTGCCAGCAGCTTGGCTGGCGGGAGGGCCAGGGAGACCCAGTACTTC,TRBJ2-5,TRBD2,TRBV11-2,once
CASSVGTGGPNYGYTF,TGCGCCAGCAGCGTAGGGACAGGGGGCCCAAATTATGGCTACACCTTC,TRBJ1-2,TRBD1,TRBV5-1,NA
CASSPTGLSNQPQHF,TGTGCCAGCAGTCCGACAGGGCTTAGCAATCAGCCCCAGCATTTT,TRBJ1-5,TRBD1,TRBV27,NA
CASSLQTGDYGYTF,TGTGCCAGCTCACTTCAGACAGGGGACTATGGCTACACCTTC,TRBJ1-2,TRBD1,TRBV18,NA
CASSRTGANTGELFF,TGTGCCAGCAGTAGGACAGGGGCGAACACCGGGGAGCTGTTTTTT,TRBJ2-2,TRBD1,TRBV6-5,NA
CASSQVEGRETQYF,TGCGCCAGCAGCCAAGTAGAGGGAAGGGAGACCCAGTACTTC,TRBJ2-5,NA,TRBV4-3,NA
CASSQVGAEQFF,TGTGCCAGCAGCCAAGTTGGGGCGGAGCAGTTCTTC,TRBJ2-1,NA,TRBV14,NA
CASRLRGPGEAYEQYF,TGTGCCAGCAGGTTAAGGGGCCCGGGAGAGGCGTACGAGCAGTACTTC,TRBJ2-7,NA,TRBV27,few
CASSPGQINQPQHF,TGTGCCAGCAGCCCCGGACAGATCAATCAGCCCCAGCATTTT,TRBJ1-5,NA,TRBV7-8,NA
CATSSPGQRYTGELFF,TGTGCCACCAGCAGCCCAGGACAGCGGTACACCGGGGAGCTGTTTTTT,TRBJ2-2,NA,TRBV15,NA
CASSGQGGGTEAFF,TGTGCCAGCAGCGGACAGGGAGGGGGCACTGAAGCTTTCTTT,TRBJ1-1,TRBD1,TRBV5-4,NA
CAGGGAYNSPLHF,TGTGCCGGCGGCGGCGCCTATAATTCACCCCTCCACTTT,TRBJ1-6,NA,TRBV2,NA
CASLSNPNQPQHF,TGTGCCAGCCTTAGTAATCCCAATCAGCCCCAGCATTTT,TRBJ1-5,NA,TRBV6-5,NA
CSVETGSSYEQYF,TGCAGCGTTGAAACAGGAAGCTCCTACGAGCAGTACTTC,TRBJ2-7,NA,TRBV29-1,NA
CASSLSGGERHYEQYF,TGTGCCAGCAGTTTATCGGGCGGGGAGAGACACTACGAGCAGTACTTC,TRBJ2-7,NA,TRBV27,NA
CASSPDGAGVMNTEAFF,TGTGCCAGCTCACCAGATGGGGCAGGGGTTATGAACACTGAAGCTTTCTTT,TRBJ1-1,NA,TRBV18,NA
CAISESVGQGKSSYEQYF,TGTGCCATCAGTGAGTCGGTGGGACAGGGTAAAAGCTCCTACGAGCAGTACTTC,TRBJ2-7,TRBD1,TRBV10-3,NA
CASSPRGTGGEKLFF,TGTGCCAGCTCACCACGGGGGACAGGGGGTGAAAAACTGTTTTTT,TRBJ1-4,TRBD1,TRBV18,once
CASGAGSKEKLFF,TGTGCCAGCGGGGCAGGGTCTAAGGAAAAACTGTTTTTT,TRBJ1-4,NA,TRBV27,NA